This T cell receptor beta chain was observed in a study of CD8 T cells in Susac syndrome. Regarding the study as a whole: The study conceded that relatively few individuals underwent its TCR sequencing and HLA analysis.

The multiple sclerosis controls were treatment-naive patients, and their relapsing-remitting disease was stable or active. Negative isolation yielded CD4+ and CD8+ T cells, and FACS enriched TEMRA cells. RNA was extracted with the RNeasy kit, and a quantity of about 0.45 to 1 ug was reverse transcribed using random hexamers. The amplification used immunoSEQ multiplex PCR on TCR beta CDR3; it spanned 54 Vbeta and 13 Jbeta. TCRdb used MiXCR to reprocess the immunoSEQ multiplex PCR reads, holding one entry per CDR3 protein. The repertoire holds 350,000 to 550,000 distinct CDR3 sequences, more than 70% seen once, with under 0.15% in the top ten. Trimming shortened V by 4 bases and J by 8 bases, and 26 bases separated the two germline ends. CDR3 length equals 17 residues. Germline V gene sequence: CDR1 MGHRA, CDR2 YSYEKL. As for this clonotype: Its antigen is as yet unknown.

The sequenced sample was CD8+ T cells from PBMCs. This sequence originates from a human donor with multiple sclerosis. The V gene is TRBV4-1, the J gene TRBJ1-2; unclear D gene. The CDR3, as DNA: TGCGCCAGCAGCCCCTTAGACGGACGGAGACCTCTGGGGGGCTACACCTTC. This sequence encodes CASSPLDGRRPLGGYTF.